This TCR beta chain was sequenced in a study of OX40 agonist ivuxolimab in advanced cancers. Clones were read by immunoSEQ multiplex PCR, and TCRdb kept only the in-frame ones, dropping some. The table has tens of thousands of clones, around 89% seen once. Broader study findings: On average, CD8+ T cells had more expanded clones than CD4+. Also present in some nonresponders was a low level of normalized T-cell clonal expansion.

This CDR3 is built from 16 residues. The V and J ends lost 4 bases and 2 bases, in that order; junction bases with no gene match: 5. Germline V gives CDR1 LNHDA, CDR2 SQIVND (reference sequence). This clone appeared a single time. What it recognizes is unknown. The receptor was isolated from an adult with an advanced solid tumor such as melanoma, head and neck, liver or kidney cancer. The sample consisted of CD4+ or CD8+ T cells sorted from blood, taken in a trial of the OX40 agonist ivuxolimab. The chain joins TRBV19 to TRBJ2-3; 11 positions match TRBD1. CDR3 in DNA: TGTGCCAGTAGTAGGGGGACAGGGGGATACACAGATACGCAGTATTTT. This encodes CASSRGTGGYTDTQYF.